This T cell receptor beta chain stems from a study of blood T cell repertoires in COVID-19. Seattle's cohort entered during active infection and was followed longitudinally. The CDR3 totals 15 residues. V was clipped by 5 bases and J by 1 base; unmatched bases: 6. Germline-derived CDR1 and CDR2 are WNHNN and SYGVQD (reference sequence). Only in-frame clones appear in the TCRdb table, and some are missing; sequencing was by immunoSEQ multiplex PCR. This sample has 250,000 to 350,000 clones, with around nine tenths found just once. The chain joins TRBV10-1 to TRBJ2-7; 9 nucleotides align to TRBD1. Material for sequencing was peripheral blood. The TCR sequence derives from a woman younger than 45 with COVID-19, enrolled during active disease. CDR3 amino acids: CASSLGQGESYEQYF. The CDR3 DNA reads as TGCGCCAGCAGTCTGGGACAGGGCGAGTCCTACGAGCAGTACTTC.